This T cell receptor (beta chain) stems from a study of blood T cells in healthy people across ages. Study-level background: Every two T cells gave about one barcoded beta molecule via template switching. Study conclusions and caveats: While age rose, TCR beta diversity per million T cells dropped in a roughly linear way. More naive CD4+ cells and higher diversity marked long-lived donors relative to aged donors.

Then a second PCR, running roughly 6 to 11 cycles, was carried out with a sample-barcoded 5' primer and a J-beta primer mix. Each CDR3 protein is one row after TCRdb ran MiXCR on the 5' RACE reads. The data contain almost 1 million distinct CDR3 sequences, 51% of them singletons. The CDR3 covers 17 residues. The germline V gene encodes CDR1 SGHVS and CDR2 FNYEAQ. The V segment lost 4 bases and the J segment 4 bases; nucleotides outside the gene matches: 15. Concerning this clonotype: The antigen is undetermined.

The sample consisted of blood. J is TRBJ1-1 and V is TRBV7-6; TRBD1 agrees at 7 bases. The source is a woman aged 55-75 years in good health. Here the CDR3 reads CASSSLAHRTGVTEAFF. CDR3 sequence (DNA): TGTGCCAGCAGCTCATTAGCTCATAGGACAGGCGTCACTGAAGCTTTCTTT.